Following are 11 T cell receptor beta chains from one sample sequenced in a study of identical twins. Each CDR3 protein gets one entry after TCRdb re-called the 5' RACE reads with MiXCR. The table includes a few hundred thousand distinct CDR3 sequences, roughly 8.7% detected once. These data were likewise used in another study, on yellow fever vaccine responses in identical twins.

Sequencing used CD8+ T cells sorted from blood. The receptors come from a woman younger than 35 in good health.

The table lists this clonotype with a few counts. This chain joins TRBV29-1 and TRBJ2-1; D perhaps matches TRBD1 (6 bases). This CDR3 is 15 amino acids long. Germline values: CDR1 SQVTM, CDR2 ANQGSEA. The V gene lost 0 bases and the J gene lost 12 bases, with 21 bases spanning the gap. CDR3 in DNA: TGCAGCGTTGAAGATCGGCACAGGGCGCCTGGGGGGCAGTTCTTC. It encodes CSVEDRHRAPGGQFF.

This clonotype was found a few times. This rearrangement joins TRBV27 to TRBJ2-7; 8 bases map to TRBD1. The ends lost 5 bases at V and 6 bases at J; junction bases unmatched: 6. This CDR3 has 13 amino acids. Germline V gene data show CDR1 as MNHEY and CDR2 as SMNVEV (reference sequence). The DNA of the CDR3 is TGTGCCAGCAGTCGGGACAGGAAAACCGAGCAGTACTTC. Its translation is CASSRDRKTEQYF.

This clonotype showed up just a few times. V usage is TRBV7-3 and J usage is TRBJ2-5; 9 nucleotides align to TRBD2. J was trimmed by 1 base and V by 1 base; bases with no gene match: 1. Germline CDR1 and CDR2: SGHTA and FQGTGA. The CDR3 sequence is 15 residues long. The CDR3 here is CASSLNSGSQETQYF. Here the CDR3 DNA reads TGTGCCAGCAGCTTAAATAGCGGGAGCCAAGAGACCCAGTACTTC.

Ten or more counts support this clonotype. V usage is TRBV5-1 and J usage is TRBJ2-7, with D maybe TRBD2 (6 bases). V gave up 4 bases and J gave up 5 bases, with 19 bases separating them. Germline V gives CDR1 SGHRS, CDR2 YFSETQ. The CDR3 runs to 15 residues. CDR3 sequence (DNA): TGCGCCAGCAGCCCCCCCTCGGGAGTAATCGACGAGCAGTACTTC. This encodes CASSPPSGVIDEQYF.

To note about this clonotype: The junction does not match germline at one end; this may be a read error. The chain joins TRBV20-1 to TRBJ2-3; a weak D match, TRBD2 (5 bases). The germline CDR1 and CDR2 sequences are DFQATT and SNEGSKA (reference sequence). This CDR3 contains 17 residues. The CDR3 loop reads CSSRGLAAGGFPDTQYF. The DNA for the CDR3 is TGCAGTTCTAGAGGCTTGGCTGCGGGCGGGTTCCCAGATACGCAGTATTTT.

This clonotype was picked up many times. The chain recombines TRBV10-3 with TRBJ2-7; 7 bases are a match to TRBD2. Germline trimming cut 11 bases from V and 2 bases from J; bases unmatched to any gene: 9. Germline CDR1 ENHRY, CDR2 SYGVKD. The CDR3 sequence is 13 residues long. The CDR3, as DNA: TGTGCCGCAGGCCTAGCGGAAGCCTACGAGCAGTACTTC. It specifies CAAGLAEAYEQYF.

This clonotype was found a few times. The chain couples TRBV20-1 to TRBJ2-2; 8 positions agree with TRBD2. CDR3 length equals 17 residues. Germline lookup yields CDR1 DFQATT and CDR2 SNEGSKA (reference sequence). J gave up 3 bases and V 5 bases, and 14 bases lay outside the gene matches. This chain's CDR3 is CSAAQPLGGRHTGELFF. DNA for the CDR3: TGCAGTGCTGCACAGCCCCTGGGCGGGAGGCACACCGGGGAGCTGTTTTTT.

The V gene is TRBV12-3 or TRBV12-4, the J gene TRBJ2-7; D perhaps matches TRBD2 (5 bases). V shed 3 bases and J shed 6 bases, with 12 bases lying between them. This CDR3 is built from 13 residues. Here the CDR3 reads CASSLGRGREQYF. CDR3 nucleotide sequence: TGTGCCAGCAGTTTGGGGAGAGGGCGCGAGCAGTACTTC.

This clonotype came up a few times. The chain has TRBV20-1 and TRBJ2-7; D is uncertain. Between the trimmed V and J ends, which lost 0 bases and 0 bases, there was a span of 9 bases. The CDR3 has 14 amino acids. CDR1 is DFQATT, CDR2 SNEGSKA, per germline (reference sequence). The CDR3 here is CSAREPHSSYEQYF. CDR3 nucleotides: TGCAGTGCTAGAGAGCCCCATAGCTCCTACGAGCAGTACTTC.

This clonotype has only a few counts. The CDR3 protein is CASWDRGRNQPQHF. The CDR3, as DNA: TGCGCCAGCTGGGACAGGGGACGCAATCAGCCCCAGCATTTT. The V gene is TRBV10-2, the J gene TRBJ1-5; 10 bases align to TRBD1. In germline, CDR1 is WSHSY, CDR2 SAAADI. This CDR3 comprises 14 residues. Trimming at V came to 8 bases and at J to 2 bases, leaving 3 bases not matched to a gene.

The table lists this clonotype with a few counts. The CDR3 sequence: CASSMYRDSPTYEQYF. CDR3 DNA sequence: TGTGCCAGCAGCATGTACCGGGACAGTCCCACCTACGAGCAGTACTTC. The gene calls are TRBV7-8 and TRBJ2-7; 7 nucleotides align to TRBD1. Unmatched junction bases numbered 12, after V lost 5 bases and J lost 2 bases. Per the germline V gene, CDR1 is SGHVS and CDR2 is FQNEAQ. This CDR3 region has 16 residues.